Each of the 7 T cell receptor beta chains below was sequenced from the same sample in a study of STAT5B mutations in CD4+ large granular lymphocyte leukemia. TCRdb's copy holds only in-frame clones and misses some; the assay was immunoSEQ multiplex PCR. The sample holds 25,000 to 40,000 clones; approximately 74% are singletons and the top ten take approximately 0.29%. Sequences were obtained from CD4+ T cells from blood buffy coats. All receptors come from a human donor in good health.

The CDR3 region has the DNA TGTGCCTGGAGTGAAGGGGCGGGGGGAAACTATGGCTACACCTTC. Residues: CAWSEGAGGNYGYTF. The rearrangement links TRBV30 to TRBJ1-2; D is possibly TRBD1 (5 bases). V gave up 1 base and J gave up 2 bases, with 14 bases separating them. This CDR3 is 15 amino acids long. Germline CDR1 and CDR2: GTSNPN and SVGIG (reference sequence).

The chain is built from TRBV18 and TRBJ2-7; D possibly corresponds to TRBD1 (5 bases). This CDR3 is 13 amino acids long. CDR1 and CDR2 from the germline V gene are KGHSH and LQKENI. The ends were cut back, 5 bases at V and 2 bases at J, with 10 bases in the middle. CDR3 amino acids: CASSGAGAYEQYF. In DNA form, the CDR3 reads TGTGCCAGCTCAGGGGCTGGCGCCTACGAGCAGTACTTC.

This chain uses TRBV9 with TRBJ1-1; a weak D match, TRBD1 (6 bases). V was shortened by 4 bases and J by 7 bases, with 14 bases between the two germline ends. Germline values: CDR1 SGDLS, CDR2 YYNGEE. The CDR3 runs 13 residues. Here the CDR3 reads CASSRQGLGEAFF. CDR3 coding DNA: TGTGCCAGCAGCCGCCAGGGGCTTGGTGAAGCTTTCTTT.

This clone was counted a few times. The chain combines TRBV2 with TRBJ2-7; TRBD2 might be the D (5 bases). The CDR3 is made up of 14 amino acids. Trimming stripped 6 bases from V and 2 bases from J, with 14 bases between. Looked up from germline, CDR1 is SNHLY and CDR2 is FYNNEI. Here the CDR3 reads CASRDAERTYEQYF. CDR3 bases: TGTGCCAGCAGGGACGCCGAGCGGACCTACGAGCAGTACTTC.

This rearrangement joins TRBV30 to TRBJ1-4; D is possibly TRBD1 (6 bases). The V end lost 2 bases, the J end lost 10 bases, and 29 bases lay between the germline ends. CDR3 length: 18 amino acids. Per the germline V gene, CDR1 is GTSNPN and CDR2 is SVGIG (reference sequence). CDR3 nucleotide sequence: TGTGCCTGGAGTCCTTGGGGGGAATACAGGGAAACCGCTGGAAAACTGTTTTTT. The encoded protein is CAWSPWGEYRETAGKLFF.

The chain uses TRBV30 and TRBJ1-5; TRBD1 matches at 7 bases. Germline values: CDR1 GTSNPN, CDR2 SVGIG (reference sequence). The junction had 5 bases not matched to a gene; V was cut back by 0 bases and J by 3 bases. This CDR3 region has 15 residues. Here the CDR3 reads CAWSVKTGFNQPQHF. CDR3 nucleotides: TGTGCCTGGAGTGTCAAGACAGGGTTCAATCAGCCCCAGCATTTT.

The chain employs TRBV6-1 and TRBJ2-5, with a tentative D call TRBD2 (5 bases). The CDR3 extends over 13 amino acids. Germline assignment: CDR1 MNHNS and CDR2 SASEGT. Trimming left V 7 bases short and J 2 bases short, with 11 bases between. The CDR3 DNA reads as TGTGCCAGCACCCGTGGGAGTCAAGAGACCCAGTACTTC. Encoded protein: CASTRGSQETQYF.